This T cell receptor beta chain came from a study of beta chain features in type 1 diabetes. Every isolated RNA sample was fully reverse transcribed, so sequencing captured expressed TCRB transcripts. The protocol was immunoSEQ multiplex PCR, while the TCRdb copy is restricted to in-frame clones and leaves out a portion. The sample shows around 500,000 clones, approximately 30% of them seen only once. Material for sequencing was naive CD4+ T cells from blood. This clonotype was sampled from a man aged 18 to 30 in good health.

CDR3 protein: CAWSELKGARYNEQFF. DNA for the CDR3: TGTGCCTGGAGTGAATTGAAGGGGGCTCGGTACAATGAGCAGTTCTTC. The rearrangement uses TRBV30 and TRBJ2-1; 7 bases are shared with TRBD1. The length of the CDR3 is 16 residues. The germline CDR1 and CDR2 sequences are GTSNPN and SVGIG (reference sequence). Unmatched junction bases numbered 10, after V lost 1 base and J lost 4 bases. Variable domain in full (rest from reference TRBV30 and TRBJ2-1): SQTIHQWPATLVQPVGSPLSLECTVEGTSNPNLYWYRQAAGRGLQLLFYSVGIGQISSEVPQNLSASRPQDRQFILSSKKLLLSDSGFYLCAWSELKGARYNEQFFGPGTRLTVL.